The clone carrying this T cell receptor (beta chain) was seen only a few times. Its cognate antigen is unknown. The data stem from a study of T cells in Graves' hyperthyroidism and ophthalmopathy. Study-level results: Ophthalmopathy stood apart from stable hyperthyroidism in a 13 V-J model.

Amplified regions were TCR beta CDR3 sequences from RNA transcripts. The TCR CDR3 was amplified in a first-round RT-PCR using the HTBI primer set. TCRdb processed the multiplex PCR reads anew with MiXCR; each CDR3 protein has one entry. The sample holds fewer than 350,000 distinct CDR3 sequences, roughly 15% seen once. The ends were cut back, 9 bases at V and 9 bases at J, with 14 bases in the middle. The CDR3 is made up of 12 amino acids. Germline CDR1 is LNHDA and CDR2 is SQIVND (reference sequence). Specimen: blood. This rearrangement joins TRBV19 to TRBJ2-2; a weak D match, TRBD2 (5 bases). The receptor was derived from a woman aged 45 to 65 with Graves' hyperthyroidism that later progressed to Graves' ophthalmopathy. CDR3 sequence (DNA): TGTGCCAGCGGGGAACCTATCAGGGAGCTGTTTTTT. It yields the protein CASGEPIRELFF.